This TCR beta chain stems from a study of T-cell memory formation after mild COVID-19. TCR alpha and TCR beta cDNA libraries carrying sample barcodes and UMIs were produced by 5'RACE using constant-segment primers. TCRdb ran MiXCR on the 5' RACE reads and lists one entry per CDR3 protein. The sample carries more than 250,000 distinct CDR3 sequences, 16% recorded once. Regarding the study as a whole: Clones that shrank (day 15 to 85) were balanced CD4/CD8, whereas later expanders leaned CD4+.

This clonotype was counted only a few times. Its specificity is unknown. Trimming removed 5 bases from V and 5 bases from J; junction bases left unmatched: 8. This CDR3 is 15 amino acids long. The germline V gene has CDR1 SNHLY and CDR2 FYNNEI. The chain employs TRBV2 and TRBJ2-1; TRBD2 agrees at 8 bases. The TCR was taken from a man aged 18-30 years who had mild COVID-19 (a few samples of this study predate the infection). Cell type and time point are not known. The source material was PBMCs or a T cell subset sorted from them (not recorded which). The CDR3 sequence: CASSPRGLGNNEQFF. CDR3 coding DNA: TGTGCCAGCAGTCCACGGGGACTAGGGAACAATGAGCAGTTCTTC.